This T cell receptor (beta chain) was identified during a study of OX40 agonist ivuxolimab in advanced cancers. Regarding the study in general: Ivuxolimab was a fully human IgG2 agonistic monoclonal antibody targeting the costimulatory receptor OX40 (CD134). A male proportion of about 79% and a mean age of approximately 61 years, ranging from 23 to 79, were recorded for the dose-escalation cohort. Three dose-escalation patients achieved partial responses, one with hepatocellular carcinoma and two with cutaneous melanoma. Patients were allowed to have had prior anti-PD-1, anti-PD-L1 or anti-CTLA-4 therapy, and roughly two fifths of the dose-escalation patients had been treated with checkpoint inhibitors. Intravenous ivuxolimab was administered to patients every 2 weeks at six dose levels: 0.01, 0.1, 0.3, 1.5, 3 and 10 mg/kg. Among the approximately 50 dose-escalation patients, some 20 had hepatocellular carcinoma, approximately 15 melanoma, 9 renal cell carcinoma and 9 head and neck cancer. The paper covers the monotherapy dose-escalation part of the phase I ivuxolimab trial, which included N of about 50 patients. The point of sequencing TCRbeta in the periphery was to test whether ivuxolimab changed TCR sequence diversity and drove clonal T-cell expansion. Study-level results and caveats: Antigen specificity was not determined for the clonally expanded peripheral T cells. At doses from 0.1 to 3.0 mg/kg, clonal expansion was seen in both CD4+ and CD8+ blood T cells between baseline and week 6. After ivuxolimab, CD8+ T cells had more expanded clones than CD4+ T cells on average. In the 0.1-3.0 mg/kg groups, partial responders were among the patients with the lowest normalized peripheral clonal expansion, particularly in CD8+ T cells. Low levels of normalized T-cell clonal expansion were also seen in some patients who did not respond.

Reading the germline V gene gives CDR1 MDHEN and CDR2 SYDVKM. Taken from cysteine to phenylalanine, the CDR3 has 16 residues. Of the read, only the CDR3 DNA is kept; its 48 bases are in frame from base 1. V and J lose 0 bases and 3 bases, and a span of 14 bases separates them. Genomic DNA was extracted from sorted cells for sequencing of the TCRbeta CDR3 region. The immunoSEQ Assay was used for sequencing of TCRbeta CDR3 regions. Imported from immuneACCESS, the table was reduced by TCRdb to in-frame sequences with V and J called. These copies leave out some clones; in studies compared against another copy, an unresolved V gene accounts for under half, and the cause of the remainder is not known. This sample comprises around 46,000 clones, roughly 91% of them detected only once. Clones ranked in the top ten supply 4.9% of the sample. Patients with autoimmune disease history or receiving systemic immunosuppression were excluded from the trial. Peripheral blood for TCR sequencing was drawn from every dose cohort at baseline, at cycle 4 day 1 and at cycle 7 day 1. The samples were drawn from a first-in-human, open-label, multicenter phase I dose-escalation trial of ivuxolimab. Adults with locally advanced or metastatic melanoma, renal cell carcinoma, hepatocellular carcinoma or head and neck squamous cell carcinoma were enrolled in the trial. Before TCR sequencing, CD4+ T cells and CD8+ T cells from peripheral blood were sorted into separate populations.

Comment on this clone: The clone's antigen remains unknown. No base quality values were provided; no much bigger clone lies one nucleotide off.

Source: CD4+ or CD8+ T cells sorted from blood, taken in a trial of the OX40 agonist ivuxolimab. This clonotype was obtained from an adult with an advanced solid tumor such as melanoma, head and neck, liver or kidney cancer. The sequence is built from TRBV28 and TRBJ1-1; D gene: possibly TRBD1, on 5 matching bases. The CDR3 loop reads CASSLWGSGVHTEAFF. The nucleotides read TGTGCCAGCAGTTTATGGGGATCGGGGGTTCACACTGAAGCTTTCTTT. With all but the CDR3 taken from the reference TRBV28 and TRBJ1-1 genes, the full variable domain is: DVKVTQSSRYLVKRTGEKVFLECVQDMDHENMFWYRQDPGLGLRLIYFSYDVKMKEKGDIPEGYSVSREKKERFSLILESASTNQTSMYLCASSLWGSGVHTEAFFGQGTRLTVV.